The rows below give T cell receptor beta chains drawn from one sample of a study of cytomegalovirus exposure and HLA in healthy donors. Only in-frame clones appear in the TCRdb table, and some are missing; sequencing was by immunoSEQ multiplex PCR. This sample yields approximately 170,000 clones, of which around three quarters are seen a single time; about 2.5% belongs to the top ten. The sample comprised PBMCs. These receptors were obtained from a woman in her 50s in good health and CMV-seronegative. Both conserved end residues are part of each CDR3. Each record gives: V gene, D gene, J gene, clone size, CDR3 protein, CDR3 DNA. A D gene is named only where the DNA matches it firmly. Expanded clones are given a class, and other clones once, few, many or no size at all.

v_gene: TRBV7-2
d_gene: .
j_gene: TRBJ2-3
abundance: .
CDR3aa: CASSSPGGSTDTQYF
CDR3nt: TGTGCCAGCAGCTCCCCTGGCGGGAGCACAGATACGCAGTATTTT

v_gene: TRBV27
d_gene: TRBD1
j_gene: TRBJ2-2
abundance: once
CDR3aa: CASSPGTANTGELFF
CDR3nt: TGTGCCAGCAGTCCTGGGACAGCGAACACCGGGGAGCTGTTTTTT

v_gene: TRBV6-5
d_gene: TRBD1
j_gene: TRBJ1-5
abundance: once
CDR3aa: CASSYDRGPGQPQHF
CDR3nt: TGTGCCAGCAGCTACGACAGGGGGCCGGGTCAGCCCCAGCATTTT

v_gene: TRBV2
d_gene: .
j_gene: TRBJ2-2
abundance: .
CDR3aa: CASSERRSGNYNTGELFF
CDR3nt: TGTGCCAGCAGTGAAAGAAGATCCGGGAACTATAACACCGGGGAGCTGTTTTTT

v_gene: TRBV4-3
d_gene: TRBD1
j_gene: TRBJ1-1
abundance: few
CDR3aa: CASSQGDRVSSEAFF
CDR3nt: TGCGCCAGCAGCCAAGGGGACAGGGTTAGTTCTGAAGCTTTCTTT

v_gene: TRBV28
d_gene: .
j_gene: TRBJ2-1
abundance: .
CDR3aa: CASSLAGTSYNEQFF
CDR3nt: TGTGCCAGCAGTTTGGCAGGAACCTCCTACAATGAGCAGTTCTTC

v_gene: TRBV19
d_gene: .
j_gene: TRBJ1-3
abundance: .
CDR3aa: CASTLQVSGNTIYF
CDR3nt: TGTGCCAGTACCCTACAGGTCTCTGGAAACACCATATATTTT

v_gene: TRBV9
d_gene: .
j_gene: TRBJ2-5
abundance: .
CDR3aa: CASSVGSGAKETQYF
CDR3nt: TGTGCCAGCAGCGTAGGATCAGGGGCTAAGGAGACCCAGTACTTC

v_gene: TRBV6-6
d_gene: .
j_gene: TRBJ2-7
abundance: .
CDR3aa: CASSYSPRSSYEQYF
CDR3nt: TGTGCCAGCAGTTACTCGCCGCGGAGCTCCTACGAGCAGTACTTC

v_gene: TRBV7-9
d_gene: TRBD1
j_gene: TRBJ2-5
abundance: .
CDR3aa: CASSPPFTGALMGEQYF
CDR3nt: TGTGCCAGCAGCCCGCCATTTACAGGGGCGCTAATGGGGGAGCAGTACTTC

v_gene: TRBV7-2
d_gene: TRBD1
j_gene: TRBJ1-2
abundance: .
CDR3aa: CASSLGQAPNYGYTF
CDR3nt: TGTGCCAGCAGCTTGGGACAGGCTCCTAACTATGGCTACACCTTC

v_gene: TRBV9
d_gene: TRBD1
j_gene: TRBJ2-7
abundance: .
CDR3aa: CASSAAWGGQGYEQYF
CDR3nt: TGTGCCAGCAGCGCCGCTTGGGGGGGACAGGGTTACGAGCAGTACTTC

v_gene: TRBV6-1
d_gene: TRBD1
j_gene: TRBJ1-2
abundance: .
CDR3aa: CASSVPGQGSNYGYTF
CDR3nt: TGTGCCAGCAGTGTACCGGGACAGGGTTCTAACTATGGCTACACCTTC

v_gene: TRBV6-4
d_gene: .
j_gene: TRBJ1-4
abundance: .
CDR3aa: CASSVQGPDEKLFF
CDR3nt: TGTGCCAGCAGCGTTCAGGGGCCGGATGAAAAACTGTTTTTT

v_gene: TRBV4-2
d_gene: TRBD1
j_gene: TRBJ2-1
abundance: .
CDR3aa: CASSQRGTGEFREQFF
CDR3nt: TGTGCCAGCAGCCAGAGAGGGACAGGGGAATTTCGGGAGCAGTTCTTC

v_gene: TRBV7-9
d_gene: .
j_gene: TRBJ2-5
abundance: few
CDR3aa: CASSLNQRANPETQYF
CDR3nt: TGTGCCAGCAGCTTAAACCAGCGGGCCAACCCGGAGACCCAGTACTTC

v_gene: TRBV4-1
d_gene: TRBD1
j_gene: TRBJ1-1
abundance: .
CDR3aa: CASSQLGQRNTEAFF
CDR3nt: TGCGCCAGCAGCCAGCTGGGACAGAGGAACACTGAAGCTTTCTTT

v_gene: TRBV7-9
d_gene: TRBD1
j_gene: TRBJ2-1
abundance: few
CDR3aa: CSSSLGQDNEQFF
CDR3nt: TGTTCCAGCAGCTTAGGACAGGACAATGAGCAGTTCTTC

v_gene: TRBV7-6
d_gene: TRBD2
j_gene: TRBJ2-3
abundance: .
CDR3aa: CASSSGRGDSDTQYF
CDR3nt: TGTGCCAGCAGTAGTGGGCGGGGGGACTCAGATACGCAGTATTTT

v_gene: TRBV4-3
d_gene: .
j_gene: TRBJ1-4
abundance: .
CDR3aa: CASTSQPTLTNEKLFF
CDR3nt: TGCGCCAGCACTAGCCAACCGACACTTACTAATGAAAAACTGTTTTTT

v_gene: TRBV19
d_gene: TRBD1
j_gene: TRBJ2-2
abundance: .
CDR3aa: CATGGRTGARTGELFF
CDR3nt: TGTGCCACCGGAGGCCGGACAGGGGCTCGGACCGGGGAGCTGTTTTTT

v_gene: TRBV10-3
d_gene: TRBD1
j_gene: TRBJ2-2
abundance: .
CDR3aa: CAISWGQGGTGELFF
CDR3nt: TGTGCCATCAGTTGGGGACAGGGTGGCACCGGGGAGCTGTTTTTT

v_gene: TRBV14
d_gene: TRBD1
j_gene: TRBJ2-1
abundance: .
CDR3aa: CASSHYTGQGMRKNEQFF
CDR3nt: TGTGCCAGCAGCCACTATACGGGACAGGGGATGCGTAAGAATGAGCAGTTCTTC

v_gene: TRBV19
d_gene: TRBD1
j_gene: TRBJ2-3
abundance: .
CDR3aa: CASSTPWGQGTDTQYF
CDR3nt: TGTGCCAGTAGTACACCCTGGGGACAGGGAACAGATACGCAGTATTTT

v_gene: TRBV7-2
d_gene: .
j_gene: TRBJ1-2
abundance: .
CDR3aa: CASSPFSGGASGYTF
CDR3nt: TGTGCCAGCAGCCCCTTCAGCGGGGGGGCGTCGGGCTACACCTTC

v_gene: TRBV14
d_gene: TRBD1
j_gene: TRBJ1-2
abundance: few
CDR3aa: CASSSGQGDGYTF
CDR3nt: TGTGCCAGCAGCTCCGGACAGGGAGATGGCTACACCTTC

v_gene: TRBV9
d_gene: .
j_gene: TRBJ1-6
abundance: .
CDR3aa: CASSARQGADSPLHF
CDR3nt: TGTGCCAGCAGCGCCAGGCAGGGTGCTGATTCACCCCTCCACTTT

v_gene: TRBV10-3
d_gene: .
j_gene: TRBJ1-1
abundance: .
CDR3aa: CAIRRLSGREAFF
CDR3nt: TGTGCCATCAGAAGACTGTCAGGGAGGGAAGCTTTCTTT

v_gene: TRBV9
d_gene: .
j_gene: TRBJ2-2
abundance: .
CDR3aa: CASSARGTTGELFF
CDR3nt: TGTGCCAGCAGCGCCAGGGGAACAACCGGGGAGCTGTTTTTT

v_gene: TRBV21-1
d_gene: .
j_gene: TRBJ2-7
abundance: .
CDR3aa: CASSNRTDRYEQYF
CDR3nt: TGTGCCAGCAGCAATAGGACAGACCGCTACGAGCAGTACTTC

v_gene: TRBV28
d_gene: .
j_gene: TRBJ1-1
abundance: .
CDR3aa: CASSLGLLWTEAFF
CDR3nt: TGTGCCAGCAGTTTGGGCCTTCTGTGGACTGAAGCTTTCTTT

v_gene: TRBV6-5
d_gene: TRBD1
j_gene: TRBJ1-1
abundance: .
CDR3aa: CASRETGVRLTEAFF
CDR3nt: TGTGCCAGCAGGGAGACAGGGGTCCGGCTGACTGAAGCTTTCTTT

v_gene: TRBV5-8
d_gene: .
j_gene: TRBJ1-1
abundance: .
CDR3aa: CASRPGRLNTEAFF
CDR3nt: TGTGCCAGCAGGCCAGGGCGACTGAACACTGAAGCTTTCTTT

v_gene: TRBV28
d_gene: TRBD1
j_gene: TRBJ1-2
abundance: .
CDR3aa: CASSLSRGRSGYTF
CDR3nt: TGTGCCAGCAGTTTGTCCAGGGGGCGAAGTGGCTACACCTTC